The 3 T cell receptor beta chains below were found in one sample sequenced in a study of cytomegalovirus exposure and HLA in healthy donors. It was with 60 Vbeta and 13 Jbeta primers that the PCR ran. Sequenced by immunoSEQ multiplex PCR; TCRdb stores in-frame clones only, minus some. The sample includes some 65,000 clones, approximately 80% of them seen just once. The sample comprised PBMCs. These TCRs come from a girl between 5 and 17 years old in good health and CMV-seropositive.

The chain links TRBV6-5 to TRBJ2-7, with D tentatively TRBD1 (5 bases). The CDR3 runs to 13 residues. Germline CDR1 MNHEY, CDR2 SVGAGI. The germline V and J ends were trimmed by 0 bases and 3 bases, with 6 bases remaining between them. The CDR3 DNA sequence: TGTGCCAGCAGTTACTCGGGGCTCTACGAGCAGTACTTC. Translating gives CASSYSGLYEQYF.

This clone appeared a single time. The V and J genes are TRBV30 and TRBJ2-3, with 14 bases that match TRBD2. V was pared by 2 bases and J by 2 bases, with 6 bases of the junction left unmatched. This CDR3 is built from 17 residues. Germline CDR1 reads GTSNPN; CDR2 reads SVGIG (reference sequence). The CDR3 loop is CAWSLGLAGVLTDTQYF. The CDR3 region has the DNA TGTGCCTGGAGTCTGGGACTAGCGGGGGTCCTCACAGATACGCAGTATTTT. The whole variable domain, filled in from reference TRBV30 and TRBJ2-3, reads SQTIHQWPATLVQPVGSPLSLECTVEGTSNPNLYWYRQAAGRGLQLLFYSVGIGQISSEVPQNLSASRPQDRQFILSSKKLLLSDSGFYLCAWSLGLAGVLTDTQYFGPGTRLTVL.

The chain carries TRBV4-1 and TRBJ1-5; 8 positions agree with TRBD1. The CDR3 is 14 residues long. Trimming took 3 bases from V and 5 from J; bases not matched to a gene: 3. The germline gives CDR1 MGHRA, CDR2 YSYEKL. CDR3 protein: CASSHDRGDQPQHF. The CDR3 coding sequence is TGCGCCAGCAGCCACGACAGGGGAGATCAGCCCCAGCATTTT.